The 26 T cell receptor beta chains listed next were all sequenced from one sample in a study of cytomegalovirus exposure and HLA in healthy donors (dated by TCRdb to about 2017). The method was the immunoSEQ multiplex PCR assay. A mixture of 60 forward primers for TCR Vbeta segments and 13 reverse primers for TCR Jbeta segments was used in the multiplex PCR. Not all clones reach the TCRdb copy of this immuneACCESS table, which keeps in-frame sequences only. Checked studies attribute under half of the gap to unresolved V genes and leave the rest unexplained. The sample contains 95,000 to 130,000 clones, 60% to 70% of them found a single time. Together, the top ten hold 7.5% to 9.5% of the sample. The sequenced sample consisted of PBMCs. The source is a woman between 35 and 50 years old in good health and CMV-seropositive.

With respect to this clone: The sample contains more than one DNA sequence encoding this CDR3. CDR3 loop: CASSFLGLLNTGELFF. The DNA for the CDR3 is TGTGCCAGCAGTTTTCTAGGACTACTCAACACCGGGGAGCTGTTTTTT. The rearrangement links TRBV28 to TRBJ2-2; D is possibly TRBD2 (6 bases). Germline CDR1 is MDHEN and CDR2 is SYDVKM. V was shortened by 3 bases and J by 2 bases, with 13 bases between the two germline ends. There are 16 residues in the CDR3.

This sequence joins TRBV19 and TRBJ2-2; 8 bases are a match to TRBD1. The ends lost 8 bases at V and 5 bases at J; junction bases unmatched: 4. CDR1 is LNHDA, CDR2 SQIVND, per germline (reference sequence). The CDR3 sequence is 13 residues long. The CDR3 here is CASGTGFTGELFF. Written as DNA, the CDR3 is TGTGCCAGTGGGACAGGTTTTACCGGGGAGCTGTTTTTT.

The V call is TRBV27, the J call TRBJ2-1, with TRBD2 matching 13 bases. CDR3 length: 16 amino acids. V lost 2 bases to trimming and J lost 7 bases; unmatched junction nucleotides: 5. Germline V lookup: CDR1 MNHEY, CDR2 SMNVEV (reference sequence). CDR3 coding DNA: TGTGCCAGCAGTTTAGTCGGGACTAGCGGGACAAATGAGCAGTTCTTC. Protein sequence: CASSLVGTSGTNEQFF.

The chain links TRBV4-2 to TRBJ1-2; a weak D match, TRBD1 (6 bases). This CDR3 is 15 amino acids long. Germline CDR1 and CDR2: LGHNA and YNFKEQ. The V gene lost 0 bases and the J gene lost 0 bases, with 8 bases spanning the gap. The CDR3 DNA sequence: TGTGCCAGCAGCCAAGATCGGGACACTAACTATGGCTACACCTTC. This encodes CASSQDRDTNYGYTF.

The rearrangement uses TRBV27 and TRBJ2-7; 8 bases map to TRBD2. Germline CDR1 and CDR2: MNHEY and SMNVEV (reference sequence). CDR3 length equals 13 residues. V was clipped by 5 bases and J by 2 bases; unmatched bases: 2. The CDR3 loop is CASSVGRAYEQYF. The DNA of the CDR3 is TGTGCCAGCAGTGTCGGGAGGGCCTACGAGCAGTACTTC.

This clone has a handful of counts. This chain links TRBV6-4 with TRBJ2-1; a weak D match, TRBD2 (5 bases). Germline V gene lookup returns CDR1 MRHNA and CDR2 SNTAGT. The CDR3 length is 14 residues. The V gene lost 8 bases and the J gene lost 7 bases, with 18 bases spanning the gap. CDR3 loop: CASRPQTSSNEQFF. Here the CDR3 DNA reads TGTGCCAGCCGGCCGCAAACTAGTTCGAATGAGCAGTTCTTC.

The chain carries TRBV5-5 and TRBJ2-5, with 9 bases that match TRBD2. Losses at the gene ends were 5 bases for V and 3 bases for J; bases not matched to a gene: 14. From germline, CDR1 is SGHKS and CDR2 YYEKEE (reference sequence). This CDR3 is 17 amino acids long. This chain's CDR3 is CASRKTLAGMGEETQYF. Here the CDR3 DNA reads TGTGCCAGCAGAAAGACCCTAGCGGGGATGGGGGAAGAGACCCAGTACTTC.

V gene TRBV7-9 combines with J gene TRBJ1-2; a weak D match, TRBD1 (5 bases). V was cut by 5 bases and J by 2 bases, with 12 bases left in between. Germline V gives CDR1 SEHNR, CDR2 FQNEAQ (reference sequence). The CDR3 loop spans 14 amino acids. For the CDR3, the DNA is TGTGCCAGCAGCCTGGGGCTGGGGAACTATGGCTACACCTTC. The encoded protein is CASSLGLGNYGYTF.

This clone was observed a handful of times. The V call is TRBV29-1, the J call TRBJ2-5; 8 bases are a match to TRBD1. The V segment lost 8 bases and the J segment 2 bases; nucleotides outside the gene matches: 13. Germline CDR1 is SQVTM and CDR2 is ANQGSEA. The CDR3 has 15 residues. The CDR3 spells CSTGILGDRQETQYF. CDR3 coding DNA: TGCAGCACGGGGATCCTGGGGGACAGGCAAGAGACCCAGTACTTC.

The chain uses TRBV15 and TRBJ1-5; 8 bases match TRBD1. Per the germline V gene, CDR1 is LNHNV and CDR2 is YYDKDF (reference sequence). V dropped 5 bases and J dropped 6; count of bases not matched to a gene: 9. The CDR3 consists of 15 residues. Here the CDR3 DNA reads TGTGCCACCAGCCCGACAGGACAGGGCCGTCAGCCCCAGCATTTT. It translates to CATSPTGQGRQPQHF.

The chain links TRBV4-2 to TRBJ2-5, with 7 nucleotides matching TRBD2. The tail of the sequence fits TRBJ2-7 better, so the J call may be wrong. The CDR3 runs 15 residues. CDR1 LGHNA and CDR2 YNFKEQ come from the germline V gene. CDR3 in DNA: TGTGCCAGCAGCCAGGCGTGGGGGGGCTCCTACGAGCAGTACTTC. Amino acid sequence: CASSQAWGGSYEQYF.

This clone was seen more than once but under ten times. The rearrangement joins TRBV5-5 to TRBJ2-7; D is ambiguous. Trimming took 0 bases from V and 0 from J, leaving 13 bases between them. This CDR3 region has 16 residues. CDR1 and CDR2 (germline): SGHKS, YYEKEE (reference sequence). The CDR3 DNA follows: TGTGCCAGCAGCTTGGCCGCGACTTCCCGCTCCTACGAGCAGTACTTC. Its protein product is CASSLAATSRSYEQYF.

The chain has TRBV19 and TRBJ2-5; 9 bases fit TRBD1. Per germline, CDR1 LNHDA and CDR2 SQIVND (reference sequence). This CDR3 spans 14 amino acids. The V and J ends lost 5 bases and 11 bases, in that order; junction bases with no gene match: 12. The CDR3 sequence: CASSVGQGVNEQYF. The CDR3 DNA reads TGTGCCAGTAGTGTGGGACAGGGAGTCAATGAGCAGTACTTC.

V is TRBV6-4 and J is TRBJ2-3, with 9 nucleotides matching TRBD2. Germline CDR1 reads MRHNA; CDR2 reads SNTAGT. After removal of 6 bases from V and 2 bases from J, the junction contained 9 bases not matched to a gene. CDR3 length: 16 residues. CDR3 loop: CASSYTGTSLTDTQYF. The CDR3 nucleotides read TGTGCCAGCAGCTACACCGGGACTAGCCTCACAGATACGCAGTATTTT.

This sequence joins TRBV28 and TRBJ1-5, with unresolved D. V was trimmed by 3 bases and J by 2 bases, leaving 11 bases between them. Germline V gives CDR1 MDHEN, CDR2 SYDVKM. The CDR3 length is 15 residues. In nucleotides, the CDR3 is TGTGCCAGCAGTTTCGTCGGGGTCCGCAATCAGCCCCAGCATTTT. It codes for CASSFVGVRNQPQHF.

V is TRBV11-2 and J is TRBJ2-5; 9 bases are shared with TRBD2. The germline gives CDR1 SGHAT, CDR2 FQNNGV. This CDR3 spans 16 amino acids. V lost 3 bases to trimming and J lost 1 base; unmatched junction nucleotides: 6. The chain's CDR3 is CASSLWASGIQETQYF. The CDR3, as DNA: TGTGCCAGCAGCTTGTGGGCTAGCGGGATCCAAGAGACCCAGTACTTC.

This chain joins TRBV7-3 and TRBJ2-5; TRBD2 is a possible D gene (6 bases). The CDR3 length is 13 residues. Germline V lookup: CDR1 SGHTA, CDR2 FQGTGA. V was pared by 5 bases and J by 4 bases, with 11 bases between. For the CDR3, the DNA is TGTGCCAGCAGCCGGGGGACGGGAGAGACCCAGTACTTC. Its translation: CASSRGTGETQYF.

This clone appeared a single time. The chain has TRBV19 and TRBJ2-3, with D maybe TRBD2 (5 bases). Germline-derived CDR1 and CDR2 are LNHDA and SQIVND (reference sequence). Between the trimmed V and J ends, which lost 4 bases and 2 bases, there was a span of 13 bases. The length of the CDR3 is 15 residues. The CDR3 reads CASSRGSLLTDTQYF. CDR3 nucleotides: TGTGCCAGTAGTAGAGGGAGTTTACTCACAGATACGCAGTATTTT.

The chain uses TRBV5-1 and TRBJ2-3, with TRBD2 matching 8 bases. CDR3 length: 16 residues. The V and J ends lost 4 bases and 2 bases, in that order; junction bases with no gene match: 9. Germline CDR1 is SGHRS and CDR2 is YFSETQ. The CDR3 protein is CASSILSGVNTDTQYF. The CDR3 nucleotides read TGCGCCAGCAGCATCCTTAGCGGGGTTAACACAGATACGCAGTATTTT.

Comment on this clone: No DNA is shown, since the ends of the CDR3 on it are uncertain; the CDR3 is the one TCRdb lists. The chain has TRBV28 and TRBJ1-1. Germline CDR1 MDHEN, CDR2 SYDVKM. The CDR3 contains 17 residues when both ends are counted. The CDR3: CASSTSGRGVLNTEAFF.

This rearrangement joins TRBV30 to TRBJ2-7; 7 bases are a match to TRBD1. V gave up 1 base and J gave up 6 bases; unmatched junction bases: 6. This CDR3 has 13 residues. The germline V gene has CDR1 GTSNPN and CDR2 SVGIG (reference sequence). The CDR3 bases are TGTGCCTGGAGTGACAGGGGAGATGGCGAGCAGTACTTC. Its protein product is CAWSDRGDGEQYF.

The rearrangement uses TRBV28 and TRBJ2-5; 11 bases agree with TRBD1. The last part of the DNA fits TRBJ2-7 better; the J call may be wrong. The CDR3 length is 16 residues. In germline, CDR1 is MDHEN, CDR2 SYDVKM. The CDR3 region has the DNA TGTGCCAGCAGCACCCCAGGGACAGGGGGTTACCACGAGCAGTACTTC. Its translation: CASSTPGTGGYHEQYF.

A few counts support this clone. The chain combines TRBV6-1 with TRBJ2-1; TRBD2 matches 7 bases. The germline gives CDR1 MNHNS, CDR2 SASEGT. V was pared by 8 bases and J by 3 bases, with 7 bases of the junction left unmatched. The CDR3 is 14 amino acids. CDR3 loop: CASDGLAVYNEQFF. In DNA, the CDR3 is TGTGCCAGCGACGGGCTAGCGGTCTACAATGAGCAGTTCTTC.

The chain employs TRBV6-4 and TRBJ2-2, with 11 nucleotides matching TRBD1. The CDR3 length is 15 residues. The V and J ends lost 6 bases and 6 bases, in that order; junction bases with no gene match: 6. Looked up from germline, CDR1 is MRHNA and CDR2 is SNTAGT. The CDR3 reads CASSPGQGVPGELFF. The CDR3 nucleotides are TGTGCCAGCAGCCCGGGACAGGGGGTCCCCGGGGAGCTGTTTTTT.

The chain carries TRBV30 and TRBJ1-2; TRBD1 might be the D (6 bases). This CDR3 has 15 amino acids. Germline values: CDR1 GTSNPN, CDR2 SVGIG (reference sequence). V lost 5 bases and J 0 bases, leaving 16 bases between the germline ends. In DNA form, the CDR3 reads TGTGCCTGGGACAAAAGGGGGGGAGCTAACTATGGCTACACCTTC. It specifies CAWDKRGGANYGYTF.

V and J are TRBV4-1 and TRBJ2-7; no clear D. The CDR3 spans 16 residues. Per germline, CDR1 MGHRA and CDR2 YSYEKL. The V end lost 2 bases, the J end lost 6 bases, and 20 bases lay between the germline ends. Here the CDR3 DNA reads TGCGCCAGCAGCCAAAGCATCGCGGCCCCCGCCTCCGAGCAGTACTTC. This encodes CASSQSIAAPASEQYF.